These T cell receptor beta chains were read from a single sample in a study of blood T cell repertoires in COVID-19. Repertoires were generated with immunoSEQ multiplex PCR, while TCRdb's copy carries only in-frame clones and drops some. Of approximately 400,000 clones in the sample, around 87% were seen once. The sample taken for sequencing was PBMCs or T cells enriched from blood (not recorded which). The receptors derive from a man aged 30-40 years who had recovered from COVID-19. Both conserved end residues are part of each CDR3. The D gene is left open where the match is weak. The listing skips clone size in some rows; elsewhere it reads once, few, many or a size class.

v_call	d_call	j_call	clone_size	cdr3_nt	cdr3_aa
TRBV10-3	TRBD1	TRBJ1-2	many	TGTGCCACCTCTACCTCAGGGGGCTATGGCTACACCTTC	CATSTSGGYGYTF
TRBV30	TRBD1	TRBJ1-1	NA	TGTGCCTGGAGCCCGGACAGGGGAGCGATGAACACTGAAGCTTTCTTT	CAWSPDRGAMNTEAFF
TRBV7-9	NA	TRBJ2-3	NA	TGTGCCAGCAGCCTTCCCGGCACAGATACGCAGTATTTT	CASSLPGTDTQYF
TRBV13	NA	TRBJ2-7	NA	TGTGCCAGCAGCTTGGGACTTTCCTACGAGCAGTACTTC	CASSLGLSYEQYF
TRBV7-2	NA	TRBJ1-5	NA	TGTGCCAGCAGCTTAGGAGGCGGCAATCAGCCCCAGCATTTT	CASSLGGGNQPQHF
TRBV2	TRBD1	TRBJ1-5	NA	TGTGCCAGCAAAGGGACAGGGACTCAGCCCCAGCATTTT	CASKGTGTQPQHF
TRBV7-9	TRBD1	TRBJ2-1	NA	TGTGCCAGCAGCTCCAATACGGTTAGGGGGACAGGGGGTTTAAATGAGCAGTTCTTC	CASSSNTVRGTGGLNEQFF
TRBV4-1	TRBD1	TRBJ1-5	NA	TGCGCCAGCAGCCACCCCATGGACAGGGGAGTCAGCAATCAGCCCCAGCATTTT	CASSHPMDRGVSNQPQHF
TRBV20-1	NA	TRBJ2-7	NA	TGCAGTGCTAGTCCCGGGACTTCCTACGAGCAGTACTTC	CSASPGTSYEQYF
TRBV10-2	TRBD1	TRBJ1-2	NA	TGCGCCAGCAGTACCGGGACAGGAATGTCATATGGCTACACCTTC	CASSTGTGMSYGYTF
TRBV5-1	NA	TRBJ1-1	few	TGCGCCAGCAGCTTGGTAGGGGTGGGAAGTCAGAGGACTGAAGCTTTCTTT	CASSLVGVGSQRTEAFF
TRBV7-9	TRBD1	TRBJ1-2	NA	TGTGCCAGCAGCCCGCCGGGACAGGGGTTTCGTGGCTACACCTTC	CASSPPGQGFRGYTF
TRBV3-1/TRBV3-2	TRBD2	TRBJ2-3	NA	TGTGCCAGCAGCCAAGGGCGGGGGGGCGGCACAGATACGCAGTATTTT	CASSQGRGGGTDTQYF
TRBV9	NA	TRBJ1-6	NA	TGTGCCAGCAGCGGCACACCTGAGGGTTCACCCCTCCACTTT	CASSGTPEGSPLHF
TRBV30	NA	TRBJ2-3	NA	TGTGCCTGGAGCGCAGGAGGAACAGATACGCAGTATTTT	CAWSAGGTDTQYF
TRBV7-8	NA	TRBJ1-2	NA	TGTGCCAGCAGCTTAAGCCAGGACTATGGCTACACCTTC	CASSLSQDYGYTF
TRBV18	NA	TRBJ2-7	NA	TGTGCCAGCTCACCGCAAACAGGGAGTACCTACGAGCAGTACTTC	CASSPQTGSTYEQYF
TRBV5-4	TRBD1	TRBJ2-7	NA	TGTGCCAGCAGCATTGGGACAGGCGAACTGGGCGAGCAGTACTTC	CASSIGTGELGEQYF
TRBV7-6	NA	TRBJ1-1	NA	TGTGCCAGCAGCTTAGCGGGCAGGGAGGGTGTTGCTTTCTTT	CASSLAGREGVAFF
TRBV30	NA	TRBJ1-5	NA	TGTGCCTGGAGGGCGAGGGCTGGTCAGCCCCAGCATTTT	CAWRARAGQPQHF
TRBV20-1	NA	TRBJ1-1	NA	TGCAGTGCTAGTCGTGGGGGGGGAGCTTTCTTT	CSASRGGGAFF
TRBV7-9	NA	TRBJ2-1	NA	TGTGCCAGCAGCTTATTAGAACAGGGCAATGAGCAGTTCTTC	CASSLLEQGNEQFF
TRBV18	TRBD1	TRBJ2-7	NA	TGTGCCAGCTCACCGACAGGGACCTACGAGCAGTACTTC	CASSPTGTYEQYF
TRBV10-2	TRBD1	TRBJ1-1	NA	TGCGCCAGCAGTGAGCCCCAGGGGGCGCGAGGGACTGAAGCTTTCTTT	CASSEPQGARGTEAFF
TRBV4-1	TRBD1	TRBJ1-5	few	TGCGCCAGCAGCCAGCTTATGACAGGGGGCATTCAGCCCCAGCATTTT	CASSQLMTGGIQPQHF
TRBV30	NA	TRBJ1-6	NA	TGTGCCTGGAGTCCGGCAGGAGGCCCCTATAATTCACCCCTCCACTTT	CAWSPAGGPYNSPLHF
TRBV7-8	NA	TRBJ1-1	NA	TGTGCCAGCAGCTTTCTGGAGACCGGAGCTTTCTTT	CASSFLETGAFF
TRBV18	NA	TRBJ1-2	NA	TGTGCCAGCTCACAAGCGGGGAAAGGCTACACCTTC	CASSQAGKGYTF
TRBV6-6	NA	TRBJ2-1	NA	TGTGCCAGCAGTTACTCGTCGGGGAATGAGCAGTTCTTC	CASSYSSGNEQFF
TRBV2	NA	TRBJ2-7	once	TGTGCCAGCAGTGAAGCGCTTGGTAGATACGAGCAGTACTTC	CASSEALGRYEQYF
TRBV7-8	TRBD1	TRBJ1-1	once	TGTGCCAGCAGCTTAGTACAGGGGGACACTGAAGCTTTCTTT	CASSLVQGDTEAFF
TRBV18	NA	TRBJ2-5	NA	TGTGCCAGCTCCACCCGCCCGGTCCCTGAGACCCAGTACTTC	CASSTRPVPETQYF
TRBV30	TRBD1	TRBJ1-2	once	TGTGCCTGGGTGCCGGGACAGGGGATTCGTTATGGCTACACCTTC	CAWVPGQGIRYGYTF
TRBV29-1	TRBD1	TRBJ2-4	NA	TGCAGCGTGGTAGACAGGGTTGCCAAAAACATTCAGTACTTC	CSVVDRVAKNIQYF
TRBV27	NA	TRBJ2-2	NA	TGTGCCAGCAGTTTATTTGGCATTTCGAACACCGGGGAGCTGTTTTTT	CASSLFGISNTGELFF
TRBV9	TRBD1	TRBJ2-7	NA	TGTGCCAGCAGCCCCGGACAGGGGGCTGTCAACGAGCAGTACTTC	CASSPGQGAVNEQYF
TRBV5-1	TRBD1	TRBJ1-5	NA	TGCGCCAGCAGCGAGACGACAGGGTTCAGTCAGCCCCAGCATTTT	CASSETTGFSQPQHF
TRBV4-1	TRBD1	TRBJ1-6	NA	TGCGCCAGCAGCCCCCGGGGGACAGACAATTCACCCCTCCACTTT	CASSPRGTDNSPLHF
TRBV2	TRBD2	TRBJ2-7	NA	TGTGCCAGCCGACGGACTAGCAACTACGAGCAGTACTTC	CASRRTSNYEQYF
TRBV10-3	TRBD1	TRBJ1-2	NA	TGTGCCATCAGTGAGCGTGGACAGGAAAACTATGGCTACACCTTC	CAISERGQENYGYTF
TRBV5-4	TRBD2	TRBJ2-3	few	TGTGCCAGCAGCTGGAGCGGGGGCCGTACGGATACGCAGTATTTT	CASSWSGGRTDTQYF
TRBV29-1	TRBD1	TRBJ1-2	NA	TGCAGCGTTATAACAGGGGAGGTTGCCTATGGCTACACCTTC	CSVITGEVAYGYTF
TRBV30	TRBD1	TRBJ1-6	few	TGTGCCCTAACAGGGGGAAATAATAATTCACCCCTCCACTTT	CALTGGNNNSPLHF
TRBV9	NA	TRBJ2-5	NA	TGTGCCAGCAGCGTAGATGGACTCCAAGAGACCCAGTACTTC	CASSVDGLQETQYF
TRBV3-1/TRBV3-2	TRBD2	TRBJ2-7	NA	TGTGCCAGCAGCCAATCACTAGCGGGGGGCTCCTACGAGCAGTACTTC	CASSQSLAGGSYEQYF
TRBV11-2	TRBD1	TRBJ1-3	NA	TGTGCCAGCAGCTCCCGGACAGGGCGTCGAAACACCATATATTTT	CASSSRTGRRNTIYF
TRBV18	TRBD1	TRBJ2-3	NA	TGTGCCAGCTCACCGACAGGGCAGGGAGATACGCAGTATTTT	CASSPTGQGDTQYF
TRBV20-1	NA	TRBJ2-5	NA	TGCAGTGCTGCCGGACAGCTTCACCAGTACTTC	CSAAGQLHQYF
TRBV15	NA	TRBJ1-3	NA	TGTGCCACCAGCAGACCCCCCGGCGGGGGCGCGGATGGAAACACCATATATTTT	CATSRPPGGGADGNTIYF
TRBV7-9	NA	TRBJ1-2	once	TGTGCCAGCAGCTTCAACATGGATGGCTACACCTTC	CASSFNMDGYTF
TRBV13	NA	TRBJ2-7	NA	TGTGCCAGCAGCTTAGGGGACAAGAGCTCCTACGAGCAGTACTTC	CASSLGDKSSYEQYF
TRBV3-1/TRBV3-2	NA	TRBJ2-7	NA	TGTGCCAGCAGCCGAAACCCTGGCGGTTCCTACGAGCAGTACTTC	CASSRNPGGSYEQYF